The rows below give T cell receptor beta chains drawn from one sample of a study of long-term antiretroviral therapy in people with HIV. Here immunoSEQ multiplex PCR was the method, and the copy in TCRdb shows in-frame clones only, minus some. The table includes roughly 15,000 clones, 94% detected once. The starting material was unsorted PBMCs, obtained about 6 years after starting antiretroviral therapy. These receptors all come from a woman aged 45 to 65 with HIV. Each CDR3 is given with its conserved first and last residue. The order of the fields is J gene, V gene, clone size, CDR3 protein. Not every row has a clone size; where given, it reads once, few, many or a size class.

TRBJ2-7 TRBV28 few CAIADGPYEQYF
TRBJ2-7 TRBV21-1 . CASGKGLAGGNYEQYF
TRBJ1-1 TRBV6-5 . CASSYREAKGEAFF
TRBJ1-1 TRBV19 . CASSPLPDRGGTEAFF
TRBJ2-6 TRBV7-9 . CASSSLGGHSQAGANVLTF
TRBJ2-2 TRBV19 . CATTGLAGGPNTGELFF
TRBJ1-1 TRBV6-5 . CASSYSGGNTEAFF
TRBJ2-1 TRBV7-9 . CASTPGWGHINNEQFF
TRBJ1-2 TRBV19 . CASTPQGSNYGYTF
TRBJ2-1 TRBV6-5 . CASSYSGDSYNEQFF
TRBJ2-7 TRBV7-6 . CASSSGQGTYEQYF
TRBJ1-2 TRBV11-2 . CASSFLGSGGYTF
TRBJ2-7 TRBV11-2 once CASSLEDDEQYF
TRBJ1-2 TRBV2 . CASSIIRQSNYGYTF
TRBJ2-6 TRBV6-5 . CASSQSPSGANVLTF
TRBJ1-4 TRBV6-5 . CASSRGGAGKKLFF
TRBJ2-2 TRBV19 . CASSPIGGNTGELFF
TRBJ2-7 TRBV7-9 . CASSQDSFYEQYF
TRBJ2-3 TRBV7-3 . CASSLTGLADTQYF
TRBJ2-2 TRBV19 . CASGPFTGELFF
TRBJ2-1 TRBV4-2 . CASSSRTSGSYNEQFF
TRBJ2-7 TRBV19 . CASRNGGSSSYEQYF
TRBJ2-1 TRBV7-8 . CASSFTGDEQFF
TRBJ1-1 TRBV15 . CATSLGRTNTEAFF
TRBJ2-2 TRBV9 few CASSVVSGSGELFF
TRBJ2-4 TRBV28 . CASSLPSGTKDIQYF
TRBJ2-7 TRBV15 . CATSRHSYEQYF
TRBJ2-7 TRBV19 . CASRKGIIEDEQYF